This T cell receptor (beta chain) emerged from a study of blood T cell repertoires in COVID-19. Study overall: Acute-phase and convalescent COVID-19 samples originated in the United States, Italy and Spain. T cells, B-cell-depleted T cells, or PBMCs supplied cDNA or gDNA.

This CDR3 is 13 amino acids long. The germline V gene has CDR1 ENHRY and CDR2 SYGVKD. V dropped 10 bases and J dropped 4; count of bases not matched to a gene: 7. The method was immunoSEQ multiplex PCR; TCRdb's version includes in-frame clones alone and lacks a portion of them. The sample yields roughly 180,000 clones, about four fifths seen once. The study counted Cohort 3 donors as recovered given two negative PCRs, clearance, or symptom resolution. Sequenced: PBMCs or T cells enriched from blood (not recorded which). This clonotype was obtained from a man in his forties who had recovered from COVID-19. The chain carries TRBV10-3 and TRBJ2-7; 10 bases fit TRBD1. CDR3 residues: CATWDRGHYEQYF. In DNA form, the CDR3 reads TGTGCCACTTGGGACAGGGGACATTACGAGCAGTACTTC.